These 13 T cell receptor beta chains originate from one sample sequenced in a study of molecular identifiers for immune sequencing clone quantification. TCRdb reprocessed the PCR reads with MiXCR, giving one entry per CDR3 protein. The sample holds a few hundred thousand distinct CDR3 sequences, roughly a quarter seen once. The sample taken for sequencing was naive CD8+ T cells from blood, with Jurkat cell RNA spiked in. As to subset: FACS-sorted CD8+CD4-CCR7+CD45RA+ naive T cells. The receptors stem from a human donor in good health. Some libraries in this study had Jurkat cell RNA spiked in.

The chain combines TRBV5-8 with TRBJ2-5; 9 positions agree with TRBD1. Trimming removed 4 bases from V and 2 bases from J; junction bases left unmatched: 3. The germline V gene has CDR1 SGHTS and CDR2 YDEGEE. The CDR3 is 14 amino acids. The CDR3 nucleotides are TGTGCCAGCAGCATGGGACAGGGACAAGAGACCCAGTACTTC. The encoded protein is CASSMGQGQETQYF.

Concerning this clonotype: Just one base apart from a much larger clone, this may be a read error. Written as DNA, the CDR3 is TGTGCCAGCAGCCGGGAGAGCTCCTACAATGAGCAGTACTTC. Translating it yields CASSRESSYNEQYF. V gene TRBV28 combines with J gene TRBJ2-1; D perhaps matches TRBD2 (6 bases). The J call is uncertain, as TRBJ2-7 better fits the DNA end. The germline gives CDR1 MDHEN, CDR2 SYDVKM. This CDR3 has 14 amino acids.

In its sample, this clonotype was seen many times. The rearrangement joins TRBV5-1 to TRBJ2-7, with 10 bases lining up with TRBD2. CDR3 length: 15 amino acids. Germline V gene sequence: CDR1 SGHRS, CDR2 YFSETQ. V lost 0 bases and J lost 4; bases outside the gene matches: 4. The CDR3, as DNA: TGCGCCAGCAGCTTGGATCCGGGACTAGCGTACGAGCAGTACTTC. Its translation is CASSLDPGLAYEQYF.

This clonotype was counted ten times or more. The chain has TRBV4-1 and TRBJ2-7; D remains unclear. Trimming shortened V by 1 base and J by 2 bases, and 12 bases separated the two germline ends. The germline CDR1 and CDR2 sequences are MGHRA and YSYEKL. The CDR3 is made up of 15 amino acids. The CDR3 region is CASSQVAPQTYEQYF. CDR3 in DNA: TGCGCCAGCAGCCAAGTGGCGCCACAGACCTACGAGCAGTACTTC.

This clonotype was recorded at least ten times. The rearrangement uses TRBV7-2 and TRBJ1-1; D call uncertain. Germline-derived CDR1 and CDR2 are SGHTA and FQGNSA. Trimming stripped 1 base from V and 4 bases from J, with 7 bases between. CDR3 length equals 13 residues. The CDR3 sequence: CASSLGRFTEAFF. DNA for the CDR3: TGTGCCAGCAGCTTAGGGCGGTTCACTGAAGCTTTCTTT.

This clonotype was observed at least ten times. The chain has TRBV28 and TRBJ1-5; D gene ambiguous. The V end lost 2 bases, the J end lost 1 base, and 18 bases lay between the germline ends. The CDR3 has 18 amino acids. Looked up from germline, CDR1 is MDHEN and CDR2 is SYDVKM. The CDR3 nucleotides are TGTGCCAGCAGTTTAATTCTAGGGTCTTTAGGAAGCAATCAGCCCCAGCATTTT. Its protein product is CASSLILGSLGSNQPQHF.

This clonotype was picked up one time. This could be a read error, since a much larger clone is one nucleotide away. The chain carries TRBV30 and TRBJ1-1; TRBD1 aligns across 7 bases. Looked up from germline, CDR1 is GTSNPN and CDR2 is SVGIG (reference sequence). This CDR3 comprises 13 residues. The CDR3 here is CAWREGAATKAFF. In DNA form, the CDR3 reads TGTGCCTGGAGGGAGGGGGCGGCCACTAAAGCTTTCTTT.

With regard to this clonotype: The junction shows a germline mismatch at one end, possibly a read error. The DNA of the CDR3 is TGTGCCAGCAGCACTAAACGGGGGCAGCAGTGCTTC. Translating gives CASSTKRGQQCF. The V gene is TRBV12-3 or TRBV12-4, the J gene TRBJ2-7, with D perhaps TRBD1 or TRBD2 (6 bases each). The CDR3 is made up of 12 amino acids.

This CDR3 reads CASSLMGTTHNEQFF. The CDR3, as DNA: TGTGCCAGCAGTTTAATGGGGACTACACACAATGAGCAGTTCTTC. The V gene is TRBV27, the J gene TRBJ2-1; TRBD2 agrees at 7 bases. V trimming: 2 bases; J trimming: 5 bases; junction bases outside the gene matches: 6. Per the germline V gene, CDR1 is MNHEY and CDR2 is SMNVEV (reference sequence). CDR3 length: 15 amino acids.

The DNA for the CDR3 is TGCCGCGGGACGACGACCAACAATGAGCAGTTCTTC. It yields the protein CRGTTTNNEQFF. The chain links TRBV29-1 to TRBJ2-1; maybe TRBD2 (6 bases). The length of the CDR3 is 12 residues. CDR1 and CDR2 (germline): SQVTM, ANQGSEA.

As for this clonotype: A much bigger clone sits one base away, suggesting this may be a read error. This chain connects TRBV5-1 to TRBJ2-6; weak D call: TRBD1 (6 bases). The CDR3 extends over 15 amino acids. The germline V gene has CDR1 SGHRS and CDR2 YFSETQ. Trimming took off 0 bases at V and 5 bases at J, with 9 bases between the two ends. The CDR3 spells CASSLGGLWANVLTF. The CDR3 DNA reads TGCGCCAGCAGCTTGGGGGGGCTCTGGGCCAACGTCCTGACTTTC.

The chain has TRBV14 and TRBJ2-3; tentatively, D is TRBD2 (5 bases). The germline CDR1 and CDR2 sequences are SGHDN and FVKESK. The V end lost 1 base, the J end lost 4 bases, and 12 bases lay between the germline ends. CDR3 length: 15 amino acids. The CDR3 sequence is CASSQGDYTSDTQYF. Here the CDR3 DNA reads TGTGCCAGCAGCCAAGGTGACTACACGTCAGATACGCAGTATTTT.

This clonotype was recorded at least ten times. The chain joins TRBV15 to TRBJ1-5; 7 bases fit TRBD1. Per the germline V gene, CDR1 is LNHNV and CDR2 is YYDKDF (reference sequence). J gave up 4 bases and V 0 bases, and 6 bases lay outside the gene matches. CDR3 length: 16 amino acids. For the CDR3, the DNA is TGTGCCACCAGCAGAGACCGGGACAGAAGAAATCAGCCCCAGCATTTT. Encoded protein: CATSRDRDRRNQPQHF. Combining the CDR3 with reference TRBV15 and TRBJ1-5 gives the whole variable domain DAMVIQNPRYQVTQFGKPVTLSCSQTLNHNVMYWYQQKSSQAPKLLFHYYDKDFNNEADTPDNFQSRRPNTSFCFLDIRSPGLGDTAMYLCATSRDRDRRNQPQHFGDGTRLSIL.